Given below is one T cell receptor beta chain in context. The data were taken from a study of blood T cell repertoires in COVID-19. Study-level background: Researchers got acute and convalescent COVID-19 samples from the United States, Italy and Spain. In each case, the material was cDNA or gDNA derived from T cells, B-cell-depleted T cells, or PBMCs.

This CDR3 is 14 amino acids long. The trim removed 5 bases at V and 5 bases at J, leaving 5 bases unmatched. The germline gives CDR1 SGHTA, CDR2 FQGTGA. In the original processing: It was from reference gene primer amplification that nucleated cell counts were estimated. The table came from immunoSEQ multiplex PCR; TCRdb's copy has only in-frame clones and leaves some out. V and J calls plus clone size are reproduced from that table; the DNA served to infer D and trimming. The sample has about 210,000 clones, about nine tenths seen once. The sequence came from a middle-aged man with acute or convalescent COVID-19. Material for sequencing was peripheral blood. The rearrangement joins TRBV7-3 to TRBJ2-1; 8 bases line up with TRBD2. CDR3 protein: CASSPQGLDNEQFF. CDR3 bases: TGTGCCAGCAGCCCTCAGGGACTAGACAATGAGCAGTTCTTC.